This T cell receptor (beta chain) was sequenced during a study of T cells after yellow fever vaccination. The V gene's germline CDR1 is SGHTA and CDR2 FQGNSA. The CDR3 totals 13 residues. V was shortened by 5 bases and J by 6 bases, with 12 bases between the two germline ends. One entry per CDR3 protein, called by TCRdb with MiXCR from the 5' RACE reads. Of 150,000 to 200,000 distinct CDR3 sequences listed, under 7.5% are singletons. Many counts were recorded for this clonotype. The sequencing used CD4+ T cells sorted from PBMCs, collected 5 days after the first yellow fever vaccination. This TCR was recovered from a man between 18 and 35 years old who received the YFV17D yellow fever vaccine. The chain recombines TRBV7-2 with TRBJ2-3; D is possibly TRBD1 or TRBD2 (6 bases each). For the CDR3, the DNA is TGTGCCAGCAGCCCAGTAGGGGGGGATACGCAGTATTTT. Protein product: CASSPVGGDTQYF.